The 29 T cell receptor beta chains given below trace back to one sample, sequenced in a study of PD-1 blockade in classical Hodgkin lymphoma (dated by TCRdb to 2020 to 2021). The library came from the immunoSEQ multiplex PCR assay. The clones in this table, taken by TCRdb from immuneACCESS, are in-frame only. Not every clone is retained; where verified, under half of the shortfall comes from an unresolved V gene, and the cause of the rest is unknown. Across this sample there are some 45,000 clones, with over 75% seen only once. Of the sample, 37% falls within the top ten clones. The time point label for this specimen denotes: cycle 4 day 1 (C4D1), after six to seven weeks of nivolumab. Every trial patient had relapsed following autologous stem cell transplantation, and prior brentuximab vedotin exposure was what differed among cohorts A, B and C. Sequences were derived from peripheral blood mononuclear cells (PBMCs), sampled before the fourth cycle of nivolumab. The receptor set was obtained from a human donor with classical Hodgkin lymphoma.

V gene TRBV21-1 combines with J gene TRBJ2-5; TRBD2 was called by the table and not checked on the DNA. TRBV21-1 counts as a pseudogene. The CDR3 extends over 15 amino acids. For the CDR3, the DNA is TGTGCCAGCAGCAAACGGCGGGGTTGGCAAGAGACCCAGTACTTC. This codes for CASSKRRGWQETQYF.

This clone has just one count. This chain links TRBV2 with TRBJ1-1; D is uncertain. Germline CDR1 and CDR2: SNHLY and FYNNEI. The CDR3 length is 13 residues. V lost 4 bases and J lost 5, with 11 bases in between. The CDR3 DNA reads TGTGCCAGCAGTGGATACAAAGGTACTGAAGCTTTCTTT. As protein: CASSGYKGTEAFF.

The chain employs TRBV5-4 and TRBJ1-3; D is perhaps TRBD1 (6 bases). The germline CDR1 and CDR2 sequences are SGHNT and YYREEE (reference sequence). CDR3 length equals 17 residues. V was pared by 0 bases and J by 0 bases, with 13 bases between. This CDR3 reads CASSLGGGPSSGNTIYF. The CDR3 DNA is TGTGCCAGCAGCTTGGGGGGGGGCCCCTCCTCTGGAAACACCATATATTTT.

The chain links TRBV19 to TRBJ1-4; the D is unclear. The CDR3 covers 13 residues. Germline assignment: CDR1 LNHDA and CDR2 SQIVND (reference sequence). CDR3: CAVVSVGNEKLFF. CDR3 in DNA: TGTGCAGTAGTATCCGTTGGAAATGAAAAACTGTTTTTT.

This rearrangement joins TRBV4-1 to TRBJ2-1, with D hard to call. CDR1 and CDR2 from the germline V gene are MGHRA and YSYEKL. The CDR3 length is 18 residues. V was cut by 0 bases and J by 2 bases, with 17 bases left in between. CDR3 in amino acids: CASSQDFIGWGPYNEQFF. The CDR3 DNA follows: TGCGCCAGCAGCCAAGATTTCATCGGGTGGGGTCCCTACAATGAGCAGTTCTTC.

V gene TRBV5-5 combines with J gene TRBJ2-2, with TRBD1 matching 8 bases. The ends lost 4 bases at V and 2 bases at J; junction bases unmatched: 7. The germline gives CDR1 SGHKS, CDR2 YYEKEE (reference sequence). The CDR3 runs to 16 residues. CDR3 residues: CASSLDRGLNTGELFF. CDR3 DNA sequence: TGTGCCAGCAGCCTCGACAGGGGCCTTAACACCGGGGAGCTGTTTTTT.

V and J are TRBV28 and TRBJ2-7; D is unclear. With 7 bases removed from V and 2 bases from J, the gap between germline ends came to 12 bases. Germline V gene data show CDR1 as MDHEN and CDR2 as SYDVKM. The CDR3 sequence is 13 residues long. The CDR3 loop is CASTTDGPYEQYF. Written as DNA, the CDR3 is TGTGCCAGCACCACGGACGGTCCCTACGAGCAGTACTTC.

The CDR3 protein is CASSLFGTVYQETQYF. DNA of the CDR3: TGTGCCAGCAGCTTGTTCGGGACTGTGTACCAAGAGACCCAGTACTTC. The chain joins TRBV5-6 to TRBJ2-5, with D maybe TRBD2 (6 bases). The V gene lost 1 base and the J gene lost 0 bases, with 13 bases spanning the gap. The CDR3 is 16 residues long. In germline, CDR1 is SGHDT, CDR2 YYEEEE.

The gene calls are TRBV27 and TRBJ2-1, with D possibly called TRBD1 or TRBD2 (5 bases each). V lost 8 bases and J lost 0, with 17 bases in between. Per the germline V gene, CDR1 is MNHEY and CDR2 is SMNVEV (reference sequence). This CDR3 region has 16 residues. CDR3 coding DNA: TGTGCCAGCTCCCTAGAGGGGACGAACTCCTACAATGAGCAGTTCTTC. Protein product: CASSLEGTNSYNEQFF.

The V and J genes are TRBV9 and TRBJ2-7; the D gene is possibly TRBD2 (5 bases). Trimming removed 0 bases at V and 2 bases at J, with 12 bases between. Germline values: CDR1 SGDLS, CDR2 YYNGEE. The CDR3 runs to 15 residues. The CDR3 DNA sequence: TGTGCCAGCAGCGTAGGCGGACTCGATACCTACGAGCAGTACTTC. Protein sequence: CASSVGGLDTYEQYF. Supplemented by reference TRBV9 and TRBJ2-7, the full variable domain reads DSGVTQTPKHLITATGQRVTLRCSPRSGDLSVYWYQQSLDQGLQFLIQYYNGEERAKGNILERFSAQQFPDLHSELNLSSLELGDSALYFCASSVGGLDTYEQYFGPGTRLTVT.

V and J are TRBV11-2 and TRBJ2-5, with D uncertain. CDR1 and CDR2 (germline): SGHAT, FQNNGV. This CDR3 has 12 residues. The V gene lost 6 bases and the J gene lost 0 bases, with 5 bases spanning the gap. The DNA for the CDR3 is TGTGCCAGCAGTGTGAACCAAGAGACCCAGTACTTC. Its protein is CASSVNQETQYF.

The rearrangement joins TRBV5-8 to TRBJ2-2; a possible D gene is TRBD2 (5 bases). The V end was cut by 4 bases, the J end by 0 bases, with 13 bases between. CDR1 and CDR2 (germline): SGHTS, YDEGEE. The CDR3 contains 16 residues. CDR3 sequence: CASSIPRDANTGELFF. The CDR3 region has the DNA TGTGCCAGCAGCATTCCCCGGGATGCGAACACCGGGGAGCTGTTTTTT.

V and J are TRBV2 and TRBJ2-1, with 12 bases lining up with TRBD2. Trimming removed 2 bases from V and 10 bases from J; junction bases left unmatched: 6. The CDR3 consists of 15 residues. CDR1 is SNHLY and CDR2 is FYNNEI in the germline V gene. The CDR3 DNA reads TGTGCCAGCAGTGAACGCGGGACTAGCGGGTCAGAGCAGTTCTTC. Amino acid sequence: CASSERGTSGSEQFF.

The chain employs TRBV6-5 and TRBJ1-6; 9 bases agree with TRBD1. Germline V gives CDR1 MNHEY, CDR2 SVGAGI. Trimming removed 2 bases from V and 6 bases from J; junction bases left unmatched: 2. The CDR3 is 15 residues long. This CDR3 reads CASSYADRGNSPLHF. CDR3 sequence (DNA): TGTGCCAGCAGTTACGCGGACAGGGGTAATTCACCCCTCCACTTT.

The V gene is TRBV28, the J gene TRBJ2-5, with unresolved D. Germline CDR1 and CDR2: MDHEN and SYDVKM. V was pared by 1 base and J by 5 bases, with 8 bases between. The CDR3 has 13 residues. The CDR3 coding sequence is TGTGCCAGCAGTTTATACCCGCCGGAGACCCAGTACTTC. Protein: CASSLYPPETQYF.

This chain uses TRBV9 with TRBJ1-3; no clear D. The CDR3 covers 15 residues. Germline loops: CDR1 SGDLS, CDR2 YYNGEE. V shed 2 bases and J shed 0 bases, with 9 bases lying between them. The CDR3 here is CASSVASYSGNTIYF. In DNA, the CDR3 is TGTGCCAGCAGCGTGGCGAGTTACTCTGGAAACACCATATATTTT.

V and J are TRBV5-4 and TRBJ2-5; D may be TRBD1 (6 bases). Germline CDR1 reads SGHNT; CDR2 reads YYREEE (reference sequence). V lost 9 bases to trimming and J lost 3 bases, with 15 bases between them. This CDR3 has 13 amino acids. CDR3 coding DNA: TGTGCCATCAACGAACAGGGAAAAGAGACCCAGTACTTC. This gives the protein CAINEQGKETQYF. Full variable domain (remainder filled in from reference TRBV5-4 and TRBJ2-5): ETGVTQSPTHLIKTRGQQVTLRCSSQSGHNTVSWYQQALGQGPQFIFQYYREEENGRGNFPPRFSGLQFPNYSSELNVNALELDDSALYLCAINEQGKETQYFGPGTRLLVL.

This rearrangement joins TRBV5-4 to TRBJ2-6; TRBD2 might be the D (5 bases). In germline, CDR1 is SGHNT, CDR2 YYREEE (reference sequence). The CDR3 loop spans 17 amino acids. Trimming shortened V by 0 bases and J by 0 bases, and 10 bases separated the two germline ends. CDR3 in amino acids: CASSLGGQHSGANVLTF. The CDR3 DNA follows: TGTGCCAGCAGCTTGGGAGGGCAGCACTCTGGGGCCAACGTCCTGACTTTC.

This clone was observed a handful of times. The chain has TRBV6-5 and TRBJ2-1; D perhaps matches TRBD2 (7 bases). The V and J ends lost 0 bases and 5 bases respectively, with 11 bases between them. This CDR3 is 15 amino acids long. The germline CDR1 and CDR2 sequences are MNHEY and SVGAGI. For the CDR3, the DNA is TGTGCCAGCAGTTACTCCGCGGGGGCCGACAATGAGCAGTTCTTC. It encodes CASSYSAGADNEQFF.

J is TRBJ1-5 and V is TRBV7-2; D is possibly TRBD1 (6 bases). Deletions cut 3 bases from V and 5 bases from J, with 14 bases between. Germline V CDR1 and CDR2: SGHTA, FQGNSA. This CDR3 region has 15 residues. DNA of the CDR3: TGTGCCAGCAGCTTCTCGGGGGCGTCGGATCAGCCCCAGCATTTT. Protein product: CASSFSGASDQPQHF. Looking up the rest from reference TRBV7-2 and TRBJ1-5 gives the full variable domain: GAGVSQSPSNKVTEKGKDVELRCDPISGHTALYWYRQSLGQGLEFLIYFQGNSAPDKSGLPSDRFSAERTGGSVSTLTIQRTQQEDSAVYLCASSFSGASDQPQHFGDGTRLSIL.

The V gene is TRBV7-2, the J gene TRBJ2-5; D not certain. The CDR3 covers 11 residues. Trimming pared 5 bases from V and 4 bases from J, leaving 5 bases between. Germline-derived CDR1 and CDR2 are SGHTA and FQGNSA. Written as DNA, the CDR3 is TGTGCCAGCAGCGCCATAGAGACCCAGTACTTC. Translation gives CASSAIETQYF.

The CDR3 reads CASSWRGRGTDTQYF. The CDR3 DNA sequence: TGTGCCAGCAGCTGGCGGGGGAGGGGCACAGATACGCAGTATTTT. The chain couples TRBV7-6 to TRBJ2-3; TRBD2 matches 7 bases. The V segment lost 4 bases and the J segment 1 base; nucleotides outside the gene matches: 5. This CDR3 has 15 amino acids. CDR1 SGHVS and CDR2 FNYEAQ come from the germline V gene.

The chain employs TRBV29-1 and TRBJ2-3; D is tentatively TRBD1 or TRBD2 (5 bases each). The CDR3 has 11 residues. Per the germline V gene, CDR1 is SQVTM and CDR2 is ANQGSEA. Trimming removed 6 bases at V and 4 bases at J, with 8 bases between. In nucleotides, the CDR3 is TGCAGCGTGGGACGGTCAGATACGCAGTATTTT. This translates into CSVGRSDTQYF.

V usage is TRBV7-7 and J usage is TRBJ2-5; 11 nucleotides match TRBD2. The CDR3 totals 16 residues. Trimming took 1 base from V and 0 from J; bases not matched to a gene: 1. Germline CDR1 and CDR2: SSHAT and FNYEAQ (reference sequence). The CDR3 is CASSLGLAGNQETQYF. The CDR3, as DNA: TGTGCCAGCAGCTTAGGACTAGCGGGGAACCAAGAGACCCAGTACTTC. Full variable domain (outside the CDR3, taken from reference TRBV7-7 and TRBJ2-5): GAGVSQSPRYKVTKRGQDVTLRCDPISSHATLYWYQQALGQGPEFLTYFNYEAQPDKSGLPSDRFSAERPEGSISTLTIQRTEQRDSAMYRCASSLGLAGNQETQYFGPGTRLLVL.

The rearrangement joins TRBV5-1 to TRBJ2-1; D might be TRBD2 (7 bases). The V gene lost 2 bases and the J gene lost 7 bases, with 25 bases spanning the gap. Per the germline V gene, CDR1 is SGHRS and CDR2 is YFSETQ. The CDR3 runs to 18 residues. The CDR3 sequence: CASSFLSPLGGAKNEQFF. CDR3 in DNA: TGCGCCAGCAGCTTCCTCTCCCCACTGGGGGGGGCAAAGAATGAGCAGTTCTTC. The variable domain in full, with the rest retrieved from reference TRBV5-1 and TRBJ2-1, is KAGVTQTPRYLIKTRGQQVTLSCSPISGHRSVSWYQQTPGQGLQFLFEYFSETQRNKGNFPGRFSGRQFSNSRSEMNVSTLELGDSALYLCASSFLSPLGGAKNEQFFGPGTRLTVL.

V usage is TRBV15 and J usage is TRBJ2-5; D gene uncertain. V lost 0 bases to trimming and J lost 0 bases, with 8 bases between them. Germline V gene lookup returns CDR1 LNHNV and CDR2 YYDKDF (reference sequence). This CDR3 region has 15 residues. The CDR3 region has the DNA TGTGCCACCAGCAGAGAGGTCGTGAACCAAGAGACCCAGTACTTC. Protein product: CATSREVVNQETQYF.

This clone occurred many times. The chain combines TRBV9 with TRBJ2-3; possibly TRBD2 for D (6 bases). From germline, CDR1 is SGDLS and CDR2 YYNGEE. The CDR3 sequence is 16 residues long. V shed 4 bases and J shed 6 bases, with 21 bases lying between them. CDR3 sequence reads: CASSIGTFSQVDTQYF. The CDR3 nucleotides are TGTGCCAGCAGCATTGGGACTTTCTCGCAAGTGGATACGCAGTATTTT.

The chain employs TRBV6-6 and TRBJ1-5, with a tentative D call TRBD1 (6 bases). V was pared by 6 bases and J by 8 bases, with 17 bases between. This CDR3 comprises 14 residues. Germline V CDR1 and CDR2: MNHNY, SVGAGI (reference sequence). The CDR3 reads CASRTGTFKEPQHF. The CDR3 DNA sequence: TGTGCCAGCAGGACCGGGACATTTAAGGAGCCCCAGCATTTT.

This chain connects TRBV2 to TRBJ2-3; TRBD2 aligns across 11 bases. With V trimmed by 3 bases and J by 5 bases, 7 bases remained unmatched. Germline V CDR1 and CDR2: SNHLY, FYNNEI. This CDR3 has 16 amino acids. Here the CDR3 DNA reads TGTGCCAGCAGTGAGTTAGCGGGGGGGCAGGGAGATACGCAGTATTTT. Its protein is CASSELAGGQGDTQYF.